These T cell receptor beta chains were read from a single sample in a study of shared clonotypes between healthy human individuals. Assay used: immunoSEQ multiplex PCR; TCRdb lists only in-frame clones, some missing. Among hundreds of thousands of clones listed, 80% to 95% were seen once. The sequenced material came from naive CD8+ T cells sorted from blood. These receptors all stem from a man aged 25-45 years in good health. CDR3s include the opening cysteine and the closing phenylalanine or tryptophan. D genes are given only for firm matches. Clone size, where shown, is once, few, many, or a class for clones that have expanded.

.,TRBV7-9,.,TRBJ2-7,CASSPPTEYYEQYF,TGTGCCAGCAGCCCGCCAACCGAGTACTACGAGCAGTACTTC
.,TRBV7-9,.,TRBJ2-1,CASSLAKAGTLDEQFF,TGTGCCAGCAGCTTAGCGAAGGCAGGGACACTCGATGAGCAGTTCTTC
once,TRBV10-2,TRBD1,TRBJ2-7,CASAEGAGYEQYF,TGCGCCAGCGCAGAGGGGGCCGGCTACGAGCAGTACTTC
.,TRBV29-1,.,TRBJ2-7,CSVEDEVSYEQYF,TGCAGCGTTGAAGATGAGGTATCCTACGAGCAGTACTTC
.,TRBV7-9,TRBD2,TRBJ2-2,CASTPGGLNTGELFF,TGTGCCAGCACCCCCGGGGGGTTGAACACCGGGGAGCTGTTTTTT
.,TRBV25-1,.,TRBJ1-1,CASTDYREYTEAFF,TGTGCCAGCACTGATTACAGGGAGTACACTGAAGCTTTCTTT
.,TRBV4-1,.,TRBJ2-7,CASSQLVSVYEQYF,TGCGCCAGCAGCCAACTAGTCTCCGTCTACGAGCAGTACTTC
.,TRBV7-8,TRBD2,TRBJ2-1,CAGSGGNEQFF,TGTGCCGGATCGGGGGGCAATGAGCAGTTCTTC
.,TRBV5-6,.,TRBJ1-4,CASSWSPTNEKLFF,TGTGCCAGCAGCTGGTCGCCCACTAATGAAAAACTGTTTTTT
.,TRBV5-4,.,TRBJ2-7,CASSLTESYEQYF,TGTGCCAGCAGCTTGACGGAGTCCTACGAGCAGTACTTC
once,TRBV5-1,.,TRBJ2-3,CASSWRDVDTDTQYF,TGCGCCAGCAGCTGGCGGGACGTTGACACAGATACGCAGTATTTT
few,TRBV7-6,.,TRBJ1-5,CASSLEILGPQHF,TGTGCCAGCAGCTTAGAGATCCTCGGGCCCCAGCATTTT
.,TRBV19,.,TRBJ1-4,CASSILPSNVANEKLFF,TGTGCCAGTAGTATTCTGCCCAGTAACGTTGCTAATGAAAAACTGTTTTTT
.,TRBV28,.,TRBJ2-7,CASSLFQESVSYEQYF,TGTGCCAGCAGTTTGTTTCAGGAGAGTGTCTCCTACGAGCAGTACTTC
.,TRBV5-4,.,TRBJ2-7,CASSLDRNEQYF,TGTGCCAGCAGCTTGGACAGAAACGAGCAGTACTTC
.,TRBV5-8,.,TRBJ2-5,CASSLGLQGQETQYF,TGTGCCAGCAGCTTGGGCCTCCAGGGCCAAGAGACCCAGTACTTC
.,TRBV5-8,.,TRBJ2-2,CASSLAGRRTGELFF,TGTGCCAGCAGCTTGGCAGGCCGGAGGACCGGGGAGCTGTTTTTT